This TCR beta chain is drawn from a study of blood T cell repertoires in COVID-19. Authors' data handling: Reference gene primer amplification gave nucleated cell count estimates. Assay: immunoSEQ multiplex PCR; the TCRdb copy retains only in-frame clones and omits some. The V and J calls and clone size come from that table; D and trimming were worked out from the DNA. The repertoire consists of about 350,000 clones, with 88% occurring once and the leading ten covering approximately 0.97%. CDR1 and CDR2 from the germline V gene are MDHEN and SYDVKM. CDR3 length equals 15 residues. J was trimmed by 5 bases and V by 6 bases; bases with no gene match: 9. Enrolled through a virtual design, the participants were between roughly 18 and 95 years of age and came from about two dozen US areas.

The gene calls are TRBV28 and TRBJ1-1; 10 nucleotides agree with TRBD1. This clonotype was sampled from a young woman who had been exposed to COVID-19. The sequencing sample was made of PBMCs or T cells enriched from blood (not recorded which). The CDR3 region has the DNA TGTGCCAGCAGCCCGACCGGGACAGGGGCTACTGAAGCTTTCTTT. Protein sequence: CASSPTGTGATEAFF.